The 11 T cell receptor beta chains presented below share a single source sample, sequenced in a study of radiation and T cells in renal cell carcinoma. Time point meaning: blood 2 weeks post-SBRT. Treatment meaning: 15 Gy SBRT to primary tumor, nephrectomy 4 weeks later. Profiling relied on immunoSEQ multiplex PCR, and the TCRdb table lists in-frame clones only, not all of them. The sample contains 100,000 to 150,000 clones, roughly four fifths of which appear only once. This material consisted of blood, taken from a patient whose treatment included radiotherapy and nephrectomy. The receptors originated from a man in his fifties or sixties with renal cell carcinoma.

The chain uses TRBV19 and TRBJ2-3; 9 bases are shared with TRBD2. Trimming removed 3 bases from V and 5 bases from J; junction bases left unmatched: 6. This CDR3 is built from 15 residues. The germline V gene encodes CDR1 LNHDA and CDR2 SQIVND (reference sequence). CDR3 protein: CASSIQAGGGDTQYF. CDR3 coding DNA: TGTGCCAGTAGTATTCAAGCGGGGGGAGGAGATACGCAGTATTTT.

This rearrangement joins TRBV19 to TRBJ2-7, with TRBD1 matching over 9 bases. The CDR3 has 15 residues. The V and J ends lost 4 bases and 4 bases, in that order; junction bases with no gene match: 8. Germline values: CDR1 LNHDA, CDR2 SQIVND (reference sequence). For the CDR3, the DNA is TGTGCCAGTAGTAGGGGACAGGGAGATACTTACGAGCAGTACTTC. This translates into CASSRGQGDTYEQYF.

This clone was recorded a few times. The V and J genes are TRBV9 and TRBJ2-1; a weak D match, TRBD1 (5 bases). Germline V lookup: CDR1 SGDLS, CDR2 YYNGEE. V was clipped by 0 bases and J by 3 bases, with 10 bases between them. The CDR3 loop spans 15 amino acids. This CDR3 is CASSVVTASYNEQFF. For the CDR3, the DNA is TGTGCCAGCAGCGTAGTGACAGCGAGCTACAATGAGCAGTTCTTC.

This clone was observed a handful of times. The rearrangement uses TRBV6-5 and TRBJ2-3; possibly TRBD2 for D (6 bases). The length of the CDR3 is 13 residues. Trimming stripped 4 bases from V and 5 bases from J, with 10 bases between. CDR1 is MNHEY and CDR2 is SVGAGI in the germline V gene. CDR3 DNA: TGTGCCAGCAGTTCGGGACTCCTAGATACGCAGTATTTT. Protein sequence: CASSSGLLDTQYF.

This chain links TRBV28 with TRBJ2-1, with 8 positions matching TRBD1. Germline V gene sequence: CDR1 MDHEN, CDR2 SYDVKM. CDR3 length: 14 residues. After removal of 2 bases from V and 8 bases from J, the junction contained 5 bases not matched to a gene. CDR3 sequence reads: CASSLGRGLYEQFF. The CDR3 region has the DNA TGTGCCAGCAGTTTAGGCAGGGGGCTTTATGAGCAGTTCTTC.

The chain joins TRBV6-6 to TRBJ2-3, with D unclear. This CDR3 has 16 amino acids. The V end was cut by 7 bases, the J end by 0 bases, with 17 bases between. Per germline, CDR1 MNHNY and CDR2 SVGAGI (reference sequence). CDR3 in amino acids: CASILGPGWSTDTQYF. CDR3 nucleotides: TGTGCCAGCATTCTCGGGCCAGGATGGAGCACAGATACGCAGTATTTT.

The chain is built from TRBV19 and TRBJ2-5; 10 bases are shared with TRBD1. V lost 2 bases to trimming and J lost 5 bases; unmatched junction nucleotides: 8. Looked up from germline, CDR1 is LNHDA and CDR2 is SQIVND (reference sequence). The CDR3 sequence is 16 residues long. CDR3 loop: CASSIKRDRGGETQYF. As DNA, the CDR3 is TGTGCCAGTAGTATAAAACGGGACAGGGGTGGTGAGACCCAGTACTTC.

The chain links TRBV2 to TRBJ1-1, with D maybe TRBD1 (5 bases). V gave up 8 bases and J gave up 4 bases, with 14 bases separating them. This CDR3 contains 13 residues. The V gene's germline CDR1 is SNHLY and CDR2 FYNNEI. This chain's CDR3 is CASVGGDGTEAFF. In nucleotides, the CDR3 is TGTGCCAGCGTCGGGGGGGACGGCACTGAAGCTTTCTTT. The full variable domain, completed using reference TRBV2 and TRBJ1-1, is EPEVTQTPSHQVTQMGQEVILRCVPISNHLYFYWYRQILGQKVEFLVSFYNNEISEKSEIFDDQFSVERPDGSNFTLKIRSTKLEDSAMYFCASVGGDGTEAFFGQGTRLTVV.

This clone appeared a few times. The chain has TRBV4-2 and TRBJ1-3; TRBD1 is a possible D gene (5 bases). V was shortened by 4 bases and J by 0 bases, with 16 bases between the two germline ends. The germline CDR1 and CDR2 sequences are LGHNA and YNFKEQ. CDR3 length: 17 amino acids. The chain's CDR3 is CASSPKALDSSGNTIYF. The CDR3 DNA sequence: TGTGCCAGCAGCCCCAAAGCCCTCGACAGCTCTGGAAACACCATATATTTT.

This clone was counted once. V is TRBV7-9 and J is TRBJ1-2; no clear D. The ends were cut back, 1 base at V and 5 bases at J, with 11 bases in the middle. The V gene's germline CDR1 is SEHNR and CDR2 FQNEAQ (reference sequence). This CDR3 comprises 14 residues. The CDR3 sequence is CASSLDPGLYGYTF. The CDR3 bases are TGTGCCAGCAGCTTAGATCCGGGGTTGTATGGCTACACCTTC.

V gene TRBV6-5 combines with J gene TRBJ1-2; maybe TRBD1 (6 bases). Per the germline V gene, CDR1 is MNHEY and CDR2 is SVGAGI. The CDR3 has 16 amino acids. The germline V and J ends were trimmed by 4 bases and 8 bases, with 23 bases remaining between them. Written as DNA, the CDR3 is TGTGCCAGCAGTTCCAAATTCAGGGGCTACTTTAAAGGCTACACCTTC. Encoded protein: CASSSKFRGYFKGYTF.